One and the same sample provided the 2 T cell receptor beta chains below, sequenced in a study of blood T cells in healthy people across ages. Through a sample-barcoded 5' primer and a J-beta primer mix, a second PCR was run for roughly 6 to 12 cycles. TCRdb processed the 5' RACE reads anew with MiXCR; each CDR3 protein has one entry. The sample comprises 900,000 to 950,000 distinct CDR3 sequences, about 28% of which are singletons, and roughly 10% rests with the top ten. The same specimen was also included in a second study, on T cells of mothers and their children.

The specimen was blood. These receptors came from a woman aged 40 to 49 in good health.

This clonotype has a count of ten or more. The CDR3 DNA is TGCGCCAGCAGTCCGGGACAGGGTTCCTACGAGCAGTACTTC. Translating gives CASSPGQGSYEQYF. The chain couples TRBV5-1 to TRBJ2-7; 9 nucleotides align to TRBD1. The CDR3 totals 14 residues. V was pared by 5 bases and J by 1 base, with 4 bases of the junction left unmatched. CDR1 and CDR2 (germline): SGHRS, YFSETQ.

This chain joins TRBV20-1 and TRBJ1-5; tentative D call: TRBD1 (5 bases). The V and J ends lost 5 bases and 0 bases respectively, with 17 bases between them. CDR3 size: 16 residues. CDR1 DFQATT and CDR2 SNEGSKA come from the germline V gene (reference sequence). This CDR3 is CSAGGVGGSSNQPQHF. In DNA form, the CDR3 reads TGCAGTGCTGGGGGGGTAGGAGGATCTAGCAATCAGCCCCAGCATTTT.